This T cell receptor (beta chain) stems from a study of T cell responses to AZD1222 COVID-19 vaccine. General observations from the study: It was only six AZD1222 recipients who were seropositive at baseline. Among spike-specific TCRs, nearly half reportedly target unmutated variant regions. Recipients of two AZD1222 doses showed rising Spike-specific TCR breadth and depth.

Repertoires were generated with immunoSEQ multiplex PCR, while TCRdb's copy carries only in-frame clones and drops some. The data hold 150,000 to 200,000 clones, with about 91% observed a single time. As regards this clone: No antigen is known for it.

The clonotype originates from an adult who received the AZD1222 COVID-19 vaccine. The sample here was peripheral blood, taken 28 days after the second AZD1222 dose.

This CDR3 is CASSQLGQGTLSLYNEQFF. CDR3 bases: TGTGCCAGCAGCCAACTGGGGCAGGGGACCCTTTCTCTTTACAATGAGCAGTTCTTC. The V gene is TRBV7-2, the J gene TRBJ2-1; D possibly corresponds to TRBD1 (6 bases). Germline CDR1 SGHTA, CDR2 FQGNSA. The CDR3 runs 19 residues. Trimming stripped 5 bases from V and 4 bases from J, with 27 bases between. The full variable domain, rest sourced from reference TRBV7-2 and TRBJ2-1, is GAGVSQSPSNKVTEKGKDVELRCDPISGHTALYWYRQSLGQGLEFLIYFQGNSAPDKSGLPSDRFSAERTGGSVSTLTIQRTQQEDSAVYLCASSQLGQGTLSLYNEQFFGPGTRLTVL.